This passage covers 27 T cell receptor beta chains from one sample sequenced in a study of T cells after somatic rescue of genetic block. This table comes from immunoSEQ multiplex PCR, and its TCRdb copy is limited to in-frame clones, with some not included. The sample lists roughly 58,000 clones, 90% to 97% occurring once. The sequenced material came from peripheral blood mononuclear cells (PBMCs). Receptor source: a child in the first two years of life.

The CDR3: CASRSLAAKDDTGELFF. The CDR3 DNA reads as TGTGCCAGCAGATCCCTAGCGGCTAAAGACGACACCGGGGAGCTGTTTTTT. V is TRBV11-3 and J is TRBJ2-2; TRBD2 agrees at 7 bases. The trim removed 6 bases at V and 3 bases at J, leaving 13 bases unmatched. Germline V gene data show CDR1 as SGHNT and CDR2 as YENEEA. There are 17 residues in the CDR3. Complete variable domain (other parts from reference TRBV11-3 and TRBJ2-2): EAGVVQSPRYKIIEKKQPVAFWCNPISGHNTLYWYLQNLGQGPELLIRYENEEAVDDSQLPKDRFSAERLKGVDSTLKIQPAELGDSAVYLCASRSLAAKDDTGELFFGEGSRLTVL.

This clone has just a few counts. The chain employs TRBV7-9 and TRBJ2-3; D is unresolved. The CDR3 covers 12 residues. V was trimmed by 2 bases and J by 4 bases, leaving 4 bases between them. Germline loops: CDR1 SEHNR, CDR2 FQNEAQ (reference sequence). For the CDR3, the DNA is TGTGCCAGCAGCTTACTAGCAGATACGCAGTATTTT. It encodes CASSLLADTQYF. Drawing the rest from reference TRBV7-9 and TRBJ2-3, the complete variable domain is DTGVSQNPRHKITKRGQNVTFRCDPISEHNRLYWYRQTLGQGPEFLTYFQNEAQLEKSRLLSDRFSAERPKGSFSTLEIQRTEQGDSAMYLCASSLLADTQYFGPGTRLTVL.

The chain carries TRBV9 and TRBJ2-3; no firm D call. The CDR3 is made up of 14 amino acids. V shed 2 bases and J shed 2 bases, with 9 bases lying between them. The germline CDR1 and CDR2 sequences are SGDLS and YYNGEE. The chain's CDR3 is CASSVTGSTDTQYF. For the CDR3, the DNA is TGTGCCAGCAGCGTGACCGGGTCCACAGATACGCAGTATTTT.

The chain couples TRBV5-1 to TRBJ1-2; possibly TRBD1 for D (5 bases). Trimming pared 0 bases from V and 8 bases from J, leaving 14 bases between. CDR1 SGHRS and CDR2 YFSETQ come from the germline V gene. The length of the CDR3 is 14 residues. This CDR3 reads CASSLAQGPHGYTF. CDR3 DNA: TGCGCCAGCAGCTTGGCCCAGGGTCCTCACGGCTACACCTTC.

The chain carries TRBV10-3 and TRBJ2-1; 8 nucleotides align to TRBD2. The junction had 4 bases not matched to a gene; V was cut back by 4 bases and J by 5 bases. Germline assignment: CDR1 ENHRY and CDR2 SYGVKD. CDR3 length: 14 residues. DNA for the CDR3: TGTGCCATCAGTGGCGGGACTAGTAACAATGAGCAGTTCTTC. Amino acid sequence: CAISGGTSNNEQFF.

The V gene is TRBV27, the J gene TRBJ2-7, with D hard to call. V was pared by 0 bases and J by 3 bases, with 12 bases between. The CDR3 spans 15 residues. The germline CDR1 and CDR2 sequences are MNHEY and SMNVEV (reference sequence). CDR3 loop: CASSLSPPTIYEQYF. In DNA form, the CDR3 reads TGTGCCAGCAGTTTATCGCCCCCGACGATCTACGAGCAGTACTTC.

In its sample, this clone was seen once. Other DNA sequences in the sample encode the same CDR3. The gene calls are TRBV7-3 and TRBJ2-7; 9 bases fit TRBD2. The CDR3 is 14 amino acids. CDR1 SGHTA and CDR2 FQGTGA come from the germline V gene. The ends lost 0 bases at V and 4 bases at J; junction bases unmatched: 1. This CDR3 is CASSLTSGSYEQYF. In DNA, the CDR3 is TGTGCCAGCAGCTTAACTAGCGGGAGTTACGAGCAGTACTTC.

This chain links TRBV4-2 with TRBJ2-7, with a weak D call TRBD1 (6 bases). V was pared by 0 bases and J by 5 bases, with 8 bases between. The CDR3 consists of 13 residues. The germline gives CDR1 LGHNA, CDR2 YNFKEQ. The CDR3 reads CASSQDRDNEQYF. The DNA of the CDR3 is TGTGCCAGCAGCCAAGATCGGGACAACGAGCAGTACTTC.

This chain uses TRBV9 with TRBJ2-7, with no clear D. The CDR3 extends over 14 amino acids. CDR1 and CDR2 from the germline V gene are SGDLS and YYNGEE. V lost 4 bases to trimming and J lost 0 bases, with 11 bases between them. The CDR3 region has the DNA TGTGCCAGCAGCCCCTCGGACGGCTCCTACGAGCAGTACTTC. The encoded protein is CASSPSDGSYEQYF.

The J gene is TRBJ2-3, the V gene TRBV5-1; perhaps D is TRBD1 or TRBD2 (5 bases each). V was clipped by 3 bases and J by 1 base, with 21 bases between them. Germline loops: CDR1 SGHRS, CDR2 YFSETQ. The CDR3 sequence is 18 residues long. Here the CDR3 reads CASSCGTPGRRGTDTQYF. In DNA form, the CDR3 reads TGCGCCAGCAGCTGCGGAACTCCGGGACGGCGAGGCACAGATACGCAGTATTTT.

The genes are TRBV4-1 and TRBJ2-5; the D gene is possibly TRBD2 (6 bases). Germline V lookup: CDR1 MGHRA, CDR2 YSYEKL. Trimming took 4 bases from V and 4 from J, leaving 13 bases between them. The CDR3 sequence is 14 residues long. Written as DNA, the CDR3 is TGCGCCAGCAGCCCCCACGGGAGTACAGAGACCCAGTACTTC. Protein: CASSPHGSTETQYF.

This sequence joins TRBV4-2 and TRBJ2-1, with TRBD2 matching over 7 bases. From germline, CDR1 is LGHNA and CDR2 YNFKEQ. V trimming: 4 bases; J trimming: 6 bases; junction bases outside the gene matches: 6. CDR3 length: 14 amino acids. This CDR3 reads CASSPKERGNEQFF. CDR3 sequence (DNA): TGTGCCAGCAGCCCGAAGGAGCGGGGCAATGAGCAGTTCTTC.

The V call is TRBV5-1, the J call TRBJ1-2; a possible D gene is TRBD1 (5 bases). Germline CDR1 is SGHRS and CDR2 is YFSETQ. Trimming cost V 0 bases and J 4 bases, with 7 bases left between them. This CDR3 is 13 amino acids long. DNA for the CDR3: TGCGCCAGCAGCTTGGCCGGGGGCTATGGCTACACCTTC. Translated: CASSLAGGYGYTF.

The rearrangement links TRBV19 to TRBJ1-1; possibly TRBD1 for D (6 bases). Germline V gene lookup returns CDR1 LNHDA and CDR2 SQIVND (reference sequence). This CDR3 has 15 amino acids. V lost 6 bases, J lost 0 bases, and 14 bases lay in between. The CDR3 protein is CASRWTAIMNTEAFF. The CDR3 DNA reads TGTGCCAGTAGGTGGACAGCAATCATGAACACTGAAGCTTTCTTT.

This chain uses TRBV28 with TRBJ2-7, with D possibly TRBD2 on 5 matching bases. Germline lookup yields CDR1 MDHEN and CDR2 SYDVKM. V was clipped by 1 base and J by 3 bases, with 19 bases between them. CDR3 length: 17 residues. CDR3 in amino acids: CASSLLPGLGQYYEQYF. CDR3 coding DNA: TGTGCCAGCAGTTTATTACCCGGACTCGGGCAGTACTACGAGCAGTACTTC. Combining the CDR3 with reference TRBV28 and TRBJ2-7 gives the whole variable domain DVKVTQSSRYLVKRTGEKVFLECVQDMDHENMFWYRQDPGLGLRLIYFSYDVKMKEKGDIPEGYSVSREKKERFSLILESASTNQTSMYLCASSLLPGLGQYYEQYFGPGTRLTVT.

Concerning this clone itself: This same CDR3 is encoded by further DNA sequences in the sample. The V and J genes are TRBV4-1 and TRBJ1-1, with 7 positions matching TRBD1. Per germline, CDR1 MGHRA and CDR2 YSYEKL. V trimming: 0 bases; J trimming: 0 bases; junction bases outside the gene matches: 7. The CDR3 runs to 17 residues. The CDR3 region has the DNA TGCGCCAGCAGCCAAGAAAACAGGGGACTCATGAACACTGAAGCTTTCTTT. Amino acid sequence: CASSQENRGLMNTEAFF.

This chain joins TRBV9 and TRBJ2-3; 10 bases map to TRBD2. CDR3 length equals 16 residues. The trim removed 3 bases at V and 2 bases at J, leaving 6 bases unmatched. Germline lookup yields CDR1 SGDLS and CDR2 YYNGEE. CDR3 in amino acids: CASSDLAGANTDTQYF. The DNA of the CDR3 is TGTGCCAGCAGCGACCTAGCGGGAGCGAACACAGATACGCAGTATTTT.

This chain uses TRBV7-3 with TRBJ2-1; 11 positions match TRBD2. The germline gives CDR1 SGHTA, CDR2 FQGTGA. The CDR3 consists of 16 residues. V was clipped by 2 bases and J by 4 bases; unmatched bases: 4. The CDR3 DNA follows: TGTGCCAGCAGCTTACCTCTAGCGGGAGGTTACAATGAGCAGTTCTTC. It encodes CASSLPLAGGYNEQFF.

This rearrangement joins TRBV18 to TRBJ1-2, with D unresolved. This CDR3 region has 12 residues. CDR1 is KGHSH and CDR2 is LQKENI in the germline V gene. Trimming took 10 bases from V and 8 from J, leaving 17 bases between them. Here the CDR3 reads CATFRPGRGYTF. The CDR3 DNA reads as TGTGCCACCTTTAGGCCGGGTCGGGGCTACACCTTC.

The rearrangement joins TRBV30 to TRBJ2-3; 11 bases are a match to TRBD2. The CDR3 consists of 18 residues. Germline V gene lookup returns CDR1 GTSNPN and CDR2 SVGIG (reference sequence). V lost 0 bases, J lost 0 bases, and 8 bases stayed unmatched. This chain's CDR3 is CAWSVLIPSGRSTDTQYF. CDR3 DNA sequence: TGTGCCTGGAGTGTACTCATTCCTAGCGGGAGGAGCACAGATACGCAGTATTTT.

The chain has TRBV7-9 and TRBJ2-2; 9 nucleotides agree with TRBD2. The CDR3 is 16 amino acids. The V segment lost 8 bases and the J segment 2 bases; nucleotides outside the gene matches: 9. Germline CDR1 reads SEHNR; CDR2 reads FQNEAQ (reference sequence). The CDR3 DNA follows: TGTGCCAGCGGATTGATTAGCGGGAGAAACACCGGGGAGCTGTTTTTT. Translated, it gives CASGLISGRNTGELFF.

The chain uses TRBV15 and TRBJ2-5; D might be TRBD2 (5 bases). The CDR3 has 15 amino acids. Trimming left V 1 base short and J 0 bases short, with 9 bases between. Germline CDR1 reads LNHNV; CDR2 reads YYDKDF (reference sequence). Written as DNA, the CDR3 is TGTGCCACCAGCAGAGGGGAGAGGTACCAAGAGACCCAGTACTTC. It encodes CATSRGERYQETQYF.

For this clone: Its ends do not fully match the called genes, so a read error is possible. The gene calls are TRBV7-2 and TRBJ2-1, with 7 bases aligning to TRBD2. CDR1 and CDR2 (germline): SGHTA, FQGNSA. The CDR3 is 14 amino acids. CDR3 bases: TGTGCCAGCAGCTTACTCTTCAGCGGACTAGAGCTGTTCTTC. It yields the protein CASSLLFSGLELFF.

V gene TRBV28 combines with J gene TRBJ2-7; D uncertain. Germline V gives CDR1 MDHEN, CDR2 SYDVKM. Trimming stripped 5 bases from V and 5 bases from J, with 16 bases between. This CDR3 comprises 14 residues. The chain's CDR3 is CASSPRRKGNEQYF. In DNA form, the CDR3 reads TGTGCCAGCAGTCCCCGCAGAAAAGGGAACGAGCAGTACTTC.

The CDR3 spells CASSIHSGNTIYF. CDR3 nucleotide sequence: TGTGCCAGTAGTATACACTCTGGAAACACCATATATTTT. V usage is TRBV19 and J usage is TRBJ1-3; D uncertain. The CDR3 consists of 13 residues. The V end was cut by 2 bases, the J end by 0 bases, with 2 bases between. The germline V gene encodes CDR1 LNHDA and CDR2 SQIVND (reference sequence).

CDR3: CASSLERDRGNQPQHF. CDR3 DNA: TGTGCCAGCAGCTTAGAGCGGGACAGGGGAAACCAGCCCCAGCATTTT. The chain joins TRBV7-2 to TRBJ1-5; TRBD1 agrees at 10 bases. V dropped 1 base and J dropped 7; count of bases not matched to a gene: 7. Germline V gene sequence: CDR1 SGHTA, CDR2 FQGNSA. CDR3 length: 16 residues.

This CDR3 reads CASIAFTGELFF. The CDR3 region has the DNA TGTGCCAGCATAGCCTTCACCGGGGAGCTGTTTTTT. V and J are TRBV6-5 and TRBJ2-2, with D unclear. V lost 7 bases and J 4 bases, leaving 7 bases between the germline ends. The CDR3 is 12 residues long. The germline V gene encodes CDR1 MNHEY and CDR2 SVGAGI.